These 17 T cell receptor beta chains share one sample of origin, sequenced in a study of blood T cell repertoires in COVID-19. Sequencing was performed with immunoSEQ multiplex PCR; in TCRdb, only in-frame clones are kept and a portion is missing. The sample shows fewer than 200,000 clones, around 72% of them seen only once. The sequencing input was peripheral blood. The source of these receptors is an elderly woman with acute or convalescent COVID-19.

The J gene is TRBJ1-2, the V gene TRBV5-1; TRBD1 aligns across 9 bases. The junction had 18 bases not matched to a gene; V was cut back by 4 bases and J by 8 bases. The CDR3 is 17 residues long. Germline CDR1 and CDR2: SGHRS and YFSETQ. This chain's CDR3 is CASSPAAGQGGRGGYTF. The CDR3 DNA sequence: TGCGCCAGCAGCCCCGCGGCGGGACAGGGAGGAAGAGGAGGCTACACCTTC.

CDR3 DNA sequence: TGCGCCAGCAGCTTGGTGGTAGCGGGAAGTGGGGAGACCCAGTACTTC. This gives the protein CASSLVVAGSGETQYF. The chain links TRBV5-1 to TRBJ2-5; 8 nucleotides align to TRBD2. Unmatched junction bases numbered 9, after V lost 0 bases and J lost 5 bases. The CDR3 has 16 residues. Germline CDR1 SGHRS, CDR2 YFSETQ.

The chain employs TRBV19 and TRBJ1-2, with 8 bases lining up with TRBD1. The V segment lost 6 bases and the J segment 4 bases; nucleotides outside the gene matches: 10. CDR3 length: 15 residues. Germline V gives CDR1 LNHDA, CDR2 SQIVND (reference sequence). The CDR3 protein is CASSQGQGGGYGYTF. In DNA form, the CDR3 reads TGTGCCAGTAGCCAAGGACAGGGAGGAGGCTATGGCTACACCTTC.

The chain employs TRBV13 and TRBJ2-7, with 12 positions matching TRBD2. Trimming removed 6 bases from V and 6 bases from J; junction bases left unmatched: 3. Germline values: CDR1 PRHDT, CDR2 FYEKMQ (reference sequence). The CDR3 contains 13 residues. This chain's CDR3 is CASRLAGGREQYF. The CDR3 nucleotides read TGTGCCAGCAGGCTAGCGGGAGGGCGCGAGCAGTACTTC.

The chain is built from TRBV6-5 and TRBJ1-1, with 10 bases that match TRBD1. CDR1 and CDR2 (germline): MNHEY, SVGAGI. Unmatched junction bases numbered 6, after V lost 2 bases and J lost 3 bases. This CDR3 region has 16 residues. This CDR3 is CASSYKTGTGDTEAFF. The CDR3 DNA follows: TGTGCCAGCAGTTACAAGACCGGGACAGGGGACACTGAAGCTTTCTTT.

The genes are TRBV5-4 and TRBJ2-1, with TRBD2 matching 8 bases. Germline loops: CDR1 SGHNT, CDR2 YYREEE (reference sequence). This CDR3 has 14 residues. J gave up 9 bases and V 0 bases, and 5 bases lay outside the gene matches. The CDR3 protein is CASSLVAGRGEQFF. The CDR3 DNA reads TGTGCCAGCAGCTTGGTAGCGGGGAGGGGTGAGCAGTTCTTC.

The chain has TRBV5-5 and TRBJ2-1; TRBD1 aligns across 8 bases. The CDR3 sequence is 16 residues long. Germline V gives CDR1 SGHKS, CDR2 YYEKEE (reference sequence). J was trimmed by 4 bases and V by 3 bases; bases with no gene match: 9. The DNA for the CDR3 is TGTGCCAGCAGCTGGACCGACAGGGGTGGGTACAATGAGCAGTTCTTC. As protein: CASSWTDRGGYNEQFF.

This chain connects TRBV7-9 to TRBJ1-1; 10 nucleotides match TRBD1. Per the germline V gene, CDR1 is SEHNR and CDR2 is FQNEAQ (reference sequence). V trimming: 8 bases; J trimming: 5 bases; junction bases outside the gene matches: 2. The CDR3 length is 12 residues. The CDR3 here is CASAGQGTEAFF. DNA of the CDR3: TGTGCCAGCGCGGGACAGGGGACTGAAGCTTTCTTT.

The rearrangement links TRBV4-3 to TRBJ2-3; TRBD2 matches at 16 bases. The CDR3 is 16 residues long. V shed 0 bases and J 10 bases; nucleotides not matched to a gene: 4. Looked up from germline, CDR1 is LGHNA and CDR2 is YSLEER. In nucleotides, the CDR3 is TGCGCCAGCAGCCAAGATTGGGGACTAGCGGGAGGGGCGCAGTATTTT. Its protein is CASSQDWGLAGGAQYF.

This chain connects TRBV7-3 to TRBJ2-1; 11 nucleotides match TRBD2. The CDR3 extends over 15 amino acids. The V segment lost 4 bases and the J segment 9 bases; nucleotides outside the gene matches: 8. Per germline, CDR1 SGHTA and CDR2 FQGTGA. The chain's CDR3 is CASSSTSGSSGEQFF. The CDR3 nucleotides read TGTGCCAGCAGCTCCACTAGCGGGAGCTCAGGTGAGCAGTTCTTC.

The chain combines TRBV6-5 with TRBJ1-2; D call uncertain. The germline V gene encodes CDR1 MNHEY and CDR2 SVGAGI. This CDR3 contains 14 residues. Trimming stripped 0 bases from V and 2 bases from J, with 7 bases between. CDR3 residues: CASSYSGGNYGYTF. CDR3 nucleotides: TGTGCCAGCAGTTACTCAGGAGGGAACTATGGCTACACCTTC.

The chain couples TRBV29-1 to TRBJ2-7, with TRBD1 matching over 10 bases. The CDR3 loop spans 13 amino acids. Trimming cost V 6 bases and J 7 bases; bases outside gene matches: 9. CDR1 is SQVTM and CDR2 is ANQGSEA in the germline V gene. This CDR3 reads CSVRTGGTAEQYF. CDR3 sequence (DNA): TGCAGCGTAAGGACAGGGGGAACGGCGGAGCAGTACTTC.

V is TRBV11-3 and J is TRBJ2-1; D is ambiguous. The CDR3 has 13 residues. Looked up from germline, CDR1 is SGHNT and CDR2 is YENEEA. Trimming took off 4 bases at V and 10 bases at J, with 14 bases between the two ends. DNA for the CDR3: TGTGCCAGCAGCTCCGACTCGACCCGAGAGCAGTTCTTC. Translation: CASSSDSTREQFF.

The chain employs TRBV7-2 and TRBJ2-1, with 10 bases that match TRBD2. The CDR3 loop spans 17 amino acids. Unmatched junction bases numbered 7, after V lost 5 bases and J lost 0 bases. Per germline, CDR1 SGHTA and CDR2 FQGNSA. CDR3 bases: TGTGCCAGCAGCCTTACTAGCGGGGCAAGCTCCTACAATGAGCAGTTCTTC. It yields the protein CASSLTSGASSYNEQFF.

This clone was seen only a few times. The chain uses TRBV9 and TRBJ2-7; TRBD2 matches at 11 bases. The J segment lost 6 bases and the V segment lost 2 bases, leaving 7 bases of the junction unmatched. Germline-derived CDR1 and CDR2 are SGDLS and YYNGEE. The CDR3 is 15 amino acids. The CDR3 DNA sequence: TGTGCCAGCAGCGTCCAACTAGCGGGAGAGCGCGAGCAGTACTTC. This gives the protein CASSVQLAGEREQYF.

The chain recombines TRBV11-2 with TRBJ2-1; the D is unclear. V shed 0 bases and J shed 5 bases, with 11 bases lying between them. CDR1 and CDR2 from the germline V gene are SGHAT and FQNNGV. The CDR3 extends over 15 amino acids. As DNA, the CDR3 is TGTGCCAGCAGCTTAGATTATGGGCGAAACAATGAGCAGTTCTTC. Translation gives CASSLDYGRNNEQFF.

This CDR3 is CASSLEHRVVEKLFF. DNA for the CDR3: TGTGCCAGCAGCTTAGAGCACAGGGTTGTTGAAAAACTGTTTTTT. The chain couples TRBV7-2 to TRBJ1-4, with TRBD1 as a possible D gene (6 bases). Germline CDR1 is SGHTA and CDR2 is FQGNSA. V dropped 1 base and J dropped 7 bases, with 13 bases sitting between them. The CDR3 has 15 residues.